This T cell receptor beta chain was sequenced for a study of T cells in Graves' hyperthyroidism and ophthalmopathy (dated 2019 in TCRdb). In the study overall: Peripheral blood was sampled at the time of initial diagnosis, prior to any treatment. TCR V-J signatures able to tell the groups apart were searched for in a discovery cohort of around 95 patients, of whom more than 40 had Graves' ophthalmopathy and roughly 58 had stable Graves' hyperthyroidism. Prospective prediction of ophthalmopathy was tested in an independent validation cohort of approximately 19 hyperthyroidism patients and 15 to 17 patients who later progressed to ophthalmopathy. The 90 to 100 discovery patients were randomly split 7:3 into training and test sets. The study also compared thyroid tissue and blood T-cell repertoires from about six Graves' hyperthyroidism patients. Once sampling was done, hyperthyroidism patients were given methimazole at a starting dose of 30 mg daily, whereas ophthalmopathy patients were given high-dose intravenous methylprednisolone. The paper reports TCR Vbeta CDR3 sequencing of fewer than 150 peripheral blood samples: around 45 ophthalmopathy, over 70 hyperthyroidism and around 17 progressor patients.

The trim is 2 bases for V and 7 bases for J, with a gap of 12 bases between the germline ends. Based on the germline V gene (reference sequence), the CDR1 and CDR2 sequences are LNHDA and SQIVND. Its CDR3 holds 13 amino acids, cysteine through phenylalanine. Only the CDR3 DNA is retained, 39 bases long and in frame from the first base. A patient counted as having stable Graves' hyperthyroidism if no progression to ophthalmopathy occurred over 18 months of follow-up. The hyperthyroidism patients were between 18 and 65 years old and newly diagnosed, with a disease duration of less than 2 months. The study excluded patients with uncontrolled infections, other autoimmune diseases, pregnancy or lactation. Diagnoses were established on the basis of clinical symptoms, serum thyroxine and TRAb, thyroid ultrasound, and orbital computed tomography. PBMCs were separated from roughly 9.3 ml of fresh peripheral blood using Ficoll-Paque density gradient centrifugation. Total RNA was extracted using Trizol reagent, and RNA quality was assessed on an Agilent 2100 Bioanalyzer.

Results the study describes overall, beyond this receptor: In validation, the model predicted progression to ophthalmopathy a median of approximately 6.3 months before onset, with about 67% sensitivity and about 72% specificity. A model built on a 13 V-J signature distinguished ophthalmopathy from stable hyperthyroidism, reaching about 88% sensitivity and 81% to 83% specificity in cross-validation and 80%/75% in testing. Most expanded thyroid clonotypes (frequency above 0.001) were also found in blood, which suggests that blood repertoires may mirror thyroid immune responses. No statistical method was used to set the sample size in advance, and investigators knew the group allocation.

To note about this clonotype: The antigen this receptor binds is unknown. There are no base qualities to consult, and no much larger clone falls within one base.

TCR beta CDR3 regions were amplified from RNA transcripts. The first round of RT-PCR for the TCR CDR3 was performed with the HTBI primer set and the Qiagen OneStep RT-PCR kit. A second multiplex PCR round built the libraries, followed by size selection and purification. Sequencing of the libraries was done on an Illumina HiSeq2000 using paired-end 100 bp reads. The paper's processing steps were these. SOAPnuke was used to process the raw data, removing reads that contained adapters or uncalled bases, had a mean Phred below 15, or lacked an exact match to the constant primer or identifier. COPE v1.2.5 was used to merge the high-quality paired reads, and each unique nucleotide sequence was defined as a clonotype. Clonotypes were aligned to IMGT TRBV, TRBD and TRBJ reference segments using MiTCR v1.1. The analysis included only V-J combinations with a frequency above 0.0001, which together covered 99% to 99.2% of the repertoires. A TCS score was defined as the ratio of F50 (clonal expansion) to E x V (chaos), with BLOSUM62-based TCRdist applied between CDR3 peptides within each V-J. Welch's t-statistics and random forest reduced around 520 V-J features to 13, which were used in a naive Bayes classifier (R e1071). Through fastp at Q25 and MiXCR, TCRdb rebuilt clones from the public reads, retaining in-frame beta chains. CDR3 protein sequences are deduplicated, and each keeps its most common genes and DNA. TCRdb assigned the V and J calls; the authors' analysis was not used. The sample table records about 620,000 distinct CDR3 sequences; about 17% of these occur just once. About 3.8% of the sample lies in the top ten.

The sequence joins TRBV19 to TRBJ2-7; confidence is insufficient to name the D gene. Sequencing used blood. The sequence was collected from a woman in her thirties with Graves' hyperthyroidism. CDR3 loop: CASSILAGYEQYF. In nucleotide form, the sequence is TGTGCCAGTAGTATATTAGCCGGTTATGAGCAGTACTTC.